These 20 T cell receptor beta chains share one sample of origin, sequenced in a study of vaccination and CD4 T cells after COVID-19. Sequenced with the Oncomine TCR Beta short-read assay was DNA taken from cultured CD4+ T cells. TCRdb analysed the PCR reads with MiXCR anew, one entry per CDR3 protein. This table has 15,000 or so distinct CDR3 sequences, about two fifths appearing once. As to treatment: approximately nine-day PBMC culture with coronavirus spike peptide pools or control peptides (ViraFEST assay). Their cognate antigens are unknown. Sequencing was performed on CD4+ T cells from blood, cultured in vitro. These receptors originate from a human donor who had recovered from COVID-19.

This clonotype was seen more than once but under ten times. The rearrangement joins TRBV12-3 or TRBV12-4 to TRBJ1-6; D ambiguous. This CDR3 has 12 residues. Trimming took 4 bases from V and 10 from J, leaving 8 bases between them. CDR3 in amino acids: CASSSGWSPLHF. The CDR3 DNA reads TGTGCCAGCAGTTCAGGATGGTCACCCCTCCACTTT.

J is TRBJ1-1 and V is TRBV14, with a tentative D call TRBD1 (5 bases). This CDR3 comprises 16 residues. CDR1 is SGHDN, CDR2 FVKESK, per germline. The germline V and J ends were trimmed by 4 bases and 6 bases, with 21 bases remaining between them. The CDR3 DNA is TGTGCCAGCAGCCCCGAGAGGGGAGGGGAAAGGGCTGAAGCTTTCTTT. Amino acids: CASSPERGGERAEAFF.

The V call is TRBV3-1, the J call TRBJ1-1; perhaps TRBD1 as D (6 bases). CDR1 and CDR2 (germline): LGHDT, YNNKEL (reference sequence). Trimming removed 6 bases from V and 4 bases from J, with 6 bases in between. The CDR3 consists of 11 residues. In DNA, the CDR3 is TGTGCCAGCAGAGGGGGCACTGAAGCTTTCTTT. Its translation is CASRGGTEAFF.

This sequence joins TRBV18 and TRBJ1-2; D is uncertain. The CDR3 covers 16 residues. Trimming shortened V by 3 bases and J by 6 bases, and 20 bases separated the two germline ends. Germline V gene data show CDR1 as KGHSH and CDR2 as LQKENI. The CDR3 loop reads CASSPGSRRSQDGYTF. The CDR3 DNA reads TGTGCCAGCTCACCGGGAAGCAGACGATCCCAGGATGGCTACACCTTC.

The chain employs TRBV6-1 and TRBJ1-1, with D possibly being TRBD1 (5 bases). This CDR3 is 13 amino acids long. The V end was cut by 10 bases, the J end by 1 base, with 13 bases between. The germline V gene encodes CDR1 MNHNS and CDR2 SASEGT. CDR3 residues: CATGKQENTEAFF. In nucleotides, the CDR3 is TGTGCCACCGGTAAACAGGAGAACACTGAAGCTTTCTTT.

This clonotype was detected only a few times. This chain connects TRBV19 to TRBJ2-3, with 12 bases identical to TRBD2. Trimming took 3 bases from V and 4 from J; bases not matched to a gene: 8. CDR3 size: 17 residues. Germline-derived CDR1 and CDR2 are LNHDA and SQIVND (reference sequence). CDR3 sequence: CASSISSPSGGADTQYF. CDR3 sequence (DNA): TGTGCCAGTAGTATCTCCTCCCCTAGCGGGGGGGCAGATACGCAGTATTTT.

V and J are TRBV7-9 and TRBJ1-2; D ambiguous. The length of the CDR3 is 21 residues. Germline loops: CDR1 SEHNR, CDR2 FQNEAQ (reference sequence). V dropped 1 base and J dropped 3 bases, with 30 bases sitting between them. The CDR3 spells CASSLVVGTRPGIQIDYGYTF. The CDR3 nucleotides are TGTGCCAGCAGCTTAGTCGTTGGAACCCGTCCGGGAATACAGATAGACTATGGCTACACCTTC.

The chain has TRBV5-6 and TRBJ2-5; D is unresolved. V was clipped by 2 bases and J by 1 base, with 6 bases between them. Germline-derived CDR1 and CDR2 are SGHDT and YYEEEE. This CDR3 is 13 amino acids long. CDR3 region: CASSFRFQETQYF. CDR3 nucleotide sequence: TGTGCCAGCAGCTTCCGGTTCCAAGAGACCCAGTACTTC.

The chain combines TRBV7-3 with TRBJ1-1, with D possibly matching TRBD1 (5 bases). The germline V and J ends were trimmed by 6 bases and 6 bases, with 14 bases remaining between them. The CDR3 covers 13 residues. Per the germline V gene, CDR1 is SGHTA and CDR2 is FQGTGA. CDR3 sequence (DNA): TGTGCCAGCAGTTCAGGGAGCGGGGCTGAAGCTTTCTTT. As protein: CASSSGSGAEAFF.

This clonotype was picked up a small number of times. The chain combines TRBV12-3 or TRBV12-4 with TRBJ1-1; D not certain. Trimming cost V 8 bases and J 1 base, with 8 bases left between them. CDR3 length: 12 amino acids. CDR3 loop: CASDRQNTEAFF. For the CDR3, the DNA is TGTGCCAGCGACCGGCAGAACACTGAAGCTTTCTTT.

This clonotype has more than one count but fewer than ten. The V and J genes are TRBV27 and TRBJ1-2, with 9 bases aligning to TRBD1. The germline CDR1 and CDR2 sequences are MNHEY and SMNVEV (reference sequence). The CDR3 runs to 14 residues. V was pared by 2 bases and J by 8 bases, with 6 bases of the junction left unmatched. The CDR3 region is CASSLQGQGKGYTF. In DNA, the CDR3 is TGTGCCAGCAGTTTACAGGGACAGGGAAAGGGCTACACCTTC.

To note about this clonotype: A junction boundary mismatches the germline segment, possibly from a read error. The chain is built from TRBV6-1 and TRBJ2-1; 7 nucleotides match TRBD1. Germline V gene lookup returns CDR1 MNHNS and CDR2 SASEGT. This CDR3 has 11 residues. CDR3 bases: TGTGCCAGCAGTGAAAGGACAGGAAAGGTCTTC. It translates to CASSERTGKVF.

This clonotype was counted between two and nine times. The chain's CDR3 is CASSLGQGFGYTF. DNA of the CDR3: TGTGCCAGCAGCCTCGGTCAGGGCTTCGGCTACACCTTC. V gene TRBV12-3 or TRBV12-4 combines with J gene TRBJ1-2; TRBD1 is a possible D gene (5 bases). This CDR3 region has 13 residues. Trimming left V 6 bases short and J 8 bases short, with 16 bases between.

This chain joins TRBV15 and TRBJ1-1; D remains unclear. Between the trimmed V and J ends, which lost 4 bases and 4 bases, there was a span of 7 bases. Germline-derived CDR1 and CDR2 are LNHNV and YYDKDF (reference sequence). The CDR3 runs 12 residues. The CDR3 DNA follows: TGTGCCACCAGCAAAAAGGGCACTGAAGCTTTCTTT. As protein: CATSKKGTEAFF. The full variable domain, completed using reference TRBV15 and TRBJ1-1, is DAMVIQNPRYQVTQFGKPVTLSCSQTLNHNVMYWYQQKSSQAPKLLFHYYDKDFNNEADTPDNFQSRRPNTSFCFLDIRSPGLGDTAMYLCATSKKGTEAFFGQGTRLTVV.

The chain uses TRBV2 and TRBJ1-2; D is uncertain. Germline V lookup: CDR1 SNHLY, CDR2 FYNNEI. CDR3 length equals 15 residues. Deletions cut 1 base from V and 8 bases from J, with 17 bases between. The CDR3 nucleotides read TGTGCCAGCAGTGAAGGAGTTTGGGGTTCGGGAGGCTACACCTTC. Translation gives CASSEGVWGSGGYTF.

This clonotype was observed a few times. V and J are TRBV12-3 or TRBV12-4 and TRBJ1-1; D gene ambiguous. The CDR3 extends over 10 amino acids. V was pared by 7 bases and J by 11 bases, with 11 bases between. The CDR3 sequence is CASTDPFAFF. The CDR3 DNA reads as TGTGCCAGCACAGATCCCTTCGCTTTCTTT.

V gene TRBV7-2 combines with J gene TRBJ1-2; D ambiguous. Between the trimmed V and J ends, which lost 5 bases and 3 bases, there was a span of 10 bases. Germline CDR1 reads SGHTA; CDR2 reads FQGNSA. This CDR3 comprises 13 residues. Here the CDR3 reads CASSVQSHYGYTF. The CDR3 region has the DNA TGTGCCAGCAGCGTACAGTCGCACTATGGCTACACCTTC.

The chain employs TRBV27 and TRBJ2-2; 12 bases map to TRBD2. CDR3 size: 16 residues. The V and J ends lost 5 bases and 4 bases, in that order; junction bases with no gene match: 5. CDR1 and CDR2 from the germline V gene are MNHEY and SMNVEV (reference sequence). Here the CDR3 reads CASSPSSGRATGELFF. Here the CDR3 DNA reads TGTGCCAGCAGTCCATCTAGCGGGAGGGCCACCGGGGAGCTGTTTTTT.

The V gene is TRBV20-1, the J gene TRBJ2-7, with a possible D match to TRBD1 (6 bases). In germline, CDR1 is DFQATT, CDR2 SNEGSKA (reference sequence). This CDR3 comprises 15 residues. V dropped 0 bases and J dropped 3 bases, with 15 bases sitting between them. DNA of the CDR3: TGCAGTGCTAGAGATATACAGGGTAGGGACTACGAGCAGTACTTC. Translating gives CSARDIQGRDYEQYF.

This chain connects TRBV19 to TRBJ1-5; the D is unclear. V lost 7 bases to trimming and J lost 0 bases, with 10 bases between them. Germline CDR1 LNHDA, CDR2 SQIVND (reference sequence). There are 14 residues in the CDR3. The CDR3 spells CASTSGNSNQPQHF. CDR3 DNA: TGTGCCAGTACATCGGGGAATAGCAATCAGCCCCAGCATTTT.